This T cell receptor (beta chain) emerged from a study of T cell changes during pregnancy in multiple sclerosis. The protocol was immunoSEQ multiplex PCR, while the TCRdb copy is restricted to in-frame clones and leaves out a portion. The sample consists of fewer than 55,000 clones, about 90% of them appearing once. The CDR3 spans 16 residues. Trimming left V 4 bases short and J 3 bases short, with 17 bases between. Per the germline V gene, CDR1 is SGHRS and CDR2 is YFSETQ. This specimen was peripheral blood, taken in the second trimester of pregnancy. The genes are TRBV5-1 and TRBJ1-5; D may be TRBD1 (6 bases). The TCR comes from a female donor in good health, enrolled as a control in a pregnancy study. The DNA of the CDR3 is TGCGCCAGCAGCGACCGACCAGGGGCCCACAATCAGCCCCAGCATTTT. Its protein is CASSDRPGAHNQPQHF.